This TCR beta chain emerged from a study of blood T cells in healthy people across ages. Broader study findings: Per million T cells, the diversity of TCR beta decreased roughly linearly as age advanced. There were more naive CD4+ cells and higher diversity in long-lived donors than in aged donors. Lack of knowledge of donor CMV status possibly confounded expanded clonotype changes.

On this clonotype itself: Its antigen is currently unknown. One base away lies a much larger clone, so this may be a sequencing read error.

Alongside a J-beta primer mix, a sample-barcoded 5' primer served in a second PCR lasting roughly 6 to 12 cycles. TCRdb re-called the 5' RACE reads through MiXCR, storing one row per CDR3 protein. The repertoire holds 650,000 or so distinct CDR3 sequences, under 65% seen once, with approximately 12% in the top ten. Staff drew around 10 milliliters of peripheral blood from each donor. The CDR3 is 15 residues long. CDR1 and CDR2 from the germline V gene are DFQATT and SNEGSKA (reference sequence). Sequencing was carried out using blood. This clonotype was obtained from a woman older than 75 in good health. The rearrangement uses TRBV20-1 and TRBJ2-5, with unresolved D. As DNA, the CDR3 is TGCAGTGCTAGAGGATGGAAAAGAGGTCAAGAGGCCCAGTACTTC. Translated: CSARGWKRGQEAQYF.